This T cell receptor beta chain emerged from a study of T cells in Graves' hyperthyroidism and ophthalmopathy. V was pared by 7 bases and J by 5 bases, with 8 bases of the junction left unmatched. The CDR3 has 14 residues. CDR1 and CDR2 (germline): LNHNV, YYDKDF (reference sequence). There are a few counts of this clonotype. Its matching antigen is unknown. TCR beta CDR3 region amplification was performed from RNA transcripts. The HTBI set primed first-round TCR CDR3 RT-PCR. TCRdb re-called the multiplex PCR reads through MiXCR, storing one row per CDR3 protein. This sample carries hundreds of thousands of distinct CDR3 sequences, over 35% of them seen once, and the ten largest clones take 8.9%. The study, taken as a whole, reports: In the blood, most expanded thyroid clonotypes above 0.001 appeared as well.

Graves' hyperthyroidism was deemed stable absent ophthalmopathy progression within 18 months. The study based diagnoses on clinical symptoms, serum thyroxine and TRAb, thyroid ultrasound and orbital computed tomography. Using around 10 ml of fresh peripheral blood, PBMCs were prepared. Sequencing was performed on blood. The source is a man aged 18 to 30 with Graves' hyperthyroidism. The rearrangement links TRBV15 to TRBJ1-3; 7 positions match TRBD1. CDR3 nucleotides: TGTGCCACCATAACAGGGGCAGGAAGAAACACCATATATTTT. It yields the protein CATITGAGRNTIYF.